These 9 T cell receptor beta chains share one sample of origin, sequenced in a study of blood T cell repertoires in COVID-19. Sequenced by immunoSEQ multiplex PCR; TCRdb stores in-frame clones only, minus some. This sample carries 96,000 or so clones, roughly 79% of them seen once, and the ten largest clones take around 4.8%. The sample was peripheral blood. These receptors were obtained from a man aged 80 or over with COVID-19, enrolled during active disease.

V gene TRBV7-2 combines with J gene TRBJ1-4; 7 positions agree with TRBD1. Germline assignment: CDR1 SGHTA and CDR2 FQGNSA. V was pared by 4 bases and J by 0 bases, with 5 bases of the junction left unmatched. The CDR3 totals 16 residues. The CDR3 protein is CASSSYTGATNEKLFF. CDR3 nucleotides: TGTGCCAGCAGCTCGTATACAGGGGCAACTAATGAAAAACTGTTTTTT.

This clone was detected once. The chain recombines TRBV7-3 with TRBJ2-2; D might be TRBD2 (5 bases). This CDR3 contains 16 residues. The ends were cut back, 0 bases at V and 6 bases at J, with 14 bases in the middle. The germline gives CDR1 SGHTA, CDR2 FQGTGA. CDR3 bases: TGTGCCAGCAGCTTAACGAGGGCCGCCGGGGCCGGGGAGCTGTTTTTT. This sequence encodes CASSLTRAAGAGELFF.

The chain uses TRBV18 and TRBJ1-1; no firm D call. The germline CDR1 and CDR2 sequences are KGHSH and LQKENI. The V and J ends lost 2 bases and 1 base respectively, with 14 bases between them. The CDR3 has 16 residues. The CDR3 nucleotides are TGTGCCAGCTCACCAGATATAGTCACAGCGAACACTGAAGCTTTCTTT. Protein product: CASSPDIVTANTEAFF.

The chain has TRBV14 and TRBJ1-1, with 7 bases aligning to TRBD1. CDR1 is SGHDN, CDR2 FVKESK, per germline. The CDR3 has 13 residues. J lost 6 bases, V lost 4 bases, and 5 bases had no gene match. The CDR3 DNA reads as TGTGCCAGCAGCCGCGTCGACAGGGCTGAAGCTTTCTTT. Protein product: CASSRVDRAEAFF.

The V and J genes are TRBV5-5 and TRBJ2-5; TRBD2 is a possible D gene (6 bases). The CDR3 has 16 residues. In germline, CDR1 is SGHKS, CDR2 YYEKEE (reference sequence). The V and J ends lost 0 bases and 2 bases respectively, with 14 bases between them. This CDR3 reads CASSLATTSIQETQYF. In DNA, the CDR3 is TGTGCCAGCAGCTTGGCGACGACTAGTATACAAGAGACCCAGTACTTC.

This clone has a single count. V and J are TRBV19 and TRBJ1-2; 10 bases are shared with TRBD1. This CDR3 spans 14 amino acids. The V gene end was trimmed by 7 bases and the J gene end by 7 bases; junction bases not matched to a gene: 9. Germline CDR1 LNHDA, CDR2 SQIVND (reference sequence). In DNA, the CDR3 is TGTGCCAGTACCGCTGGACAGGGGGGTGGTGGCTACACCTTC. Amino acid sequence: CASTAGQGGGGYTF.

The chain has TRBV7-2 and TRBJ1-2; the match to TRBD1 covers 9 bases. Per germline, CDR1 SGHTA and CDR2 FQGNSA. This CDR3 is built from 16 residues. V dropped 1 base and J dropped 8; count of bases not matched to a gene: 11. The CDR3 spells CASSLELLDRGRGYTF. The DNA for the CDR3 is TGTGCCAGCAGCTTAGAGCTCTTGGACAGGGGAAGAGGCTACACCTTC.

Turning to this clone: The sample has other DNA sequences that encode this CDR3 too. CDR3 bases: TGTGCCAGCAGCCCCCTCTACGAGCAGTACTTC. Protein product: CASSPLYEQYF. The rearrangement joins TRBV7-9 to TRBJ2-7; D gene uncertain. Germline-derived CDR1 and CDR2 are SEHNR and FQNEAQ (reference sequence). The V gene lost 5 bases and the J gene lost 3 bases, with 5 bases spanning the gap. The CDR3 is 11 amino acids.

This clone was counted a single time. CDR3 nucleotide sequence: TGTGCCAGCAGCCCTAACAGGGGTAACGGAAACACCATATATTTT. Encoded protein: CASSPNRGNGNTIYF. This chain uses TRBV11-2 with TRBJ1-3, with 7 bases matching TRBD1. Per germline, CDR1 SGHAT and CDR2 FQNNGV. V trimming: 5 bases; J trimming: 4 bases; junction bases outside the gene matches: 8. This CDR3 region has 15 residues. Full variable domain (remainder filled in from reference TRBV11-2 and TRBJ1-3): EAGVAQSPRYKIIEKRQSVAFWCNPISGHATLYWYQQILGQGPKLLIQFQNNGVVDDSQLPKDRFSAERLKGVDSTLKIQPAKLEDSAVYLCASSPNRGNGNTIYFGEGSWLTVV.